Below, 28 T cell receptor beta chains from the same sample are listed, as sequenced in a study of CD8 T cells in ankylosing spondylitis. TCRdb redid the calling of the 5' RACE reads with MiXCR, one entry per CDR3 protein. The sample lists a few hundred thousand distinct CDR3 sequences, about 10% occurring once. The sequencing input was blood, either unsorted or a sorted T cell fraction (not recorded which). These receptors were collected from a male donor with ankylosing spondylitis or in good health (not recorded which).

This clonotype was recorded at least ten times. The rearrangement links TRBV9 to TRBJ2-1; tentative D call: TRBD2 (5 bases). The CDR3 totals 15 residues. The ends were cut back, 0 bases at V and 4 bases at J, with 11 bases in the middle. Germline V gene sequence: CDR1 SGDLS, CDR2 YYNGEE. The CDR3 sequence: CASSVVTGIYNEQFF. Written as DNA, the CDR3 is TGTGCCAGCAGCGTAGTCACGGGAATATACAATGAGCAGTTCTTC.

This clonotype occurred many times. The chain joins TRBV3-1 to TRBJ2-2, with D perhaps TRBD2 (5 bases). Trimming pared 5 bases from V and 4 bases from J, leaving 11 bases between. The CDR3 consists of 14 residues. Germline-derived CDR1 and CDR2 are LGHDT and YNNKEL (reference sequence). CDR3 coding DNA: TGTGCCAGCAGCACGACACGGGGCACCGGGGAGCTGTTTTTT. It yields the protein CASSTTRGTGELFF.

This clonotype was counted at least ten times. This rearrangement joins TRBV12-3 or TRBV12-4 to TRBJ2-7, with 9 bases matching TRBD2. Unmatched junction bases numbered 8, after V lost 5 bases and J lost 6 bases. The CDR3 covers 14 residues. The CDR3 is CASSPGGSGGEQYF. CDR3 in DNA: TGTGCCAGCAGTCCCGGCGGTAGCGGGGGCGAGCAGTACTTC.

This clonotype was detected ten times or more. The V call is TRBV3-1, the J call TRBJ1-5, with 12 bases lining up with TRBD1. V trimming: 3 bases; J trimming: 6 bases; junction bases outside the gene matches: 3. Germline V gene data show CDR1 as LGHDT and CDR2 as YNNKEL (reference sequence). The CDR3 is made up of 15 amino acids. DNA for the CDR3: TGTGCCAGCAGCCAGGGACAGGGGGCTTTTCAGCCCCAGCATTTT. It is translated as CASSQGQGAFQPQHF.

There are many counts of this clonotype. The chain combines TRBV5-5 with TRBJ1-2; TRBD1 might be the D (5 bases). The V gene's germline CDR1 is SGHKS and CDR2 YYEKEE (reference sequence). The CDR3 length is 14 residues. Trimming stripped 4 bases from V and 2 bases from J, with 12 bases between. CDR3 nucleotide sequence: TGTGCCAGCAGCCCAAGAGACAGCAACTATGGCTACACCTTC. It is translated as CASSPRDSNYGYTF. Full variable domain (outside the CDR3, taken from reference TRBV5-5 and TRBJ1-2): DAGVTQSPTHLIKTRGQQVTLRCSPISGHKSVSWYQQVLGQGPQFIFQYYEKEERGRGNFPDRFSARQFPNYSSELNVNALLLGDSALYLCASSPRDSNYGYTFGSGTRLTVV.

This clonotype was seen ten or more times. The rearrangement links TRBV7-3 to TRBJ2-1, with 7 nucleotides matching TRBD1. The CDR3 is 15 residues long. CDR1 is SGHTA, CDR2 FQGTGA, per germline. V lost 5 bases, J lost 0 bases, and 4 bases stayed unmatched. The chain's CDR3 is CASSTGVSSYNEQFF. In DNA form, the CDR3 reads TGTGCCAGCAGCACAGGGGTGAGCTCCTACAATGAGCAGTTCTTC.

This chain uses TRBV29-1 with TRBJ2-5; weak D call: TRBD2 (5 bases). Between the trimmed V and J ends, which lost 4 bases and 2 bases, there was a span of 14 bases. This CDR3 spans 14 amino acids. The germline CDR1 and CDR2 sequences are SQVTM and ANQGSEA. The CDR3 loop is CSVARTGGQETQYF. The CDR3 coding sequence is TGCAGCGTTGCCCGGACTGGCGGACAAGAGACCCAGTACTTC.

This clonotype turned up a few times. The V gene is TRBV12-3 or TRBV12-4, the J gene TRBJ1-1; TRBD1 is a possible D gene (5 bases). V was clipped by 1 base and J by 5 bases, with 11 bases between them. The CDR3 length is 14 residues. This CDR3 is CASSLGVPGTEAFF. CDR3 in DNA: TGTGCCAGCAGTTTAGGAGTCCCAGGGACTGAAGCTTTCTTT.

This clonotype was detected many times. The CDR3 nucleotides are TGCGCCAGCAGCTTAGAGTTGGGTGAAGCTTTCTTT. It is translated as CASSLELGEAFF. J is TRBJ1-1 and V is TRBV5-1; D not resolved. CDR3 size: 12 residues. The V end was cut by 2 bases, the J end by 7 bases, with 9 bases between. CDR1 and CDR2 from the germline V gene are SGHRS and YFSETQ.

This clonotype has at least ten counts. This chain uses TRBV20-1 with TRBJ2-1; D might be TRBD2 (6 bases). The germline V and J ends were trimmed by 3 bases and 0 bases, with 12 bases remaining between them. This CDR3 region has 15 residues. The germline CDR1 and CDR2 sequences are DFQATT and SNEGSKA (reference sequence). The CDR3 region is CSASSGESSYNEQFF. The CDR3 DNA reads TGCAGTGCTAGTTCGGGAGAGAGCTCCTACAATGAGCAGTTCTTC.

This clonotype was seen a handful of times. The rearrangement uses TRBV5-5 and TRBJ2-1; D is uncertain. Germline V CDR1 and CDR2: SGHKS, YYEKEE (reference sequence). The V end was cut by 0 bases, the J end by 3 bases, with 10 bases between. This CDR3 is built from 15 residues. DNA of the CDR3: TGTGCCAGCAGCTTGGGGGCGACGAGCTACAATGAGCAGTTCTTC. Translated, it gives CASSLGATSYNEQFF.

This clonotype was detected only a few times. The chain joins TRBV11-2 to TRBJ1-1; no firm D call. The CDR3 sequence is 16 residues long. Looked up from germline, CDR1 is SGHAT and CDR2 is FQNNGV. Trimming removed 4 bases at V and 0 bases at J, with 15 bases between. This CDR3 reads CASSSRTANMNTEAFF. CDR3 DNA sequence: TGTGCCAGCAGCTCCCGGACGGCCAACATGAACACTGAAGCTTTCTTT. The full variable domain, its missing parts supplied by reference TRBV11-2 and TRBJ1-1, is EAGVAQSPRYKIIEKRQSVAFWCNPISGHATLYWYQQILGQGPKLLIQFQNNGVVDDSQLPKDRFSAERLKGVDSTLKIQPAKLEDSAVYLCASSSRTANMNTEAFFGQGTRLTVV.

There are many counts of this clonotype. The chain links TRBV7-6 to TRBJ2-1; D might be TRBD1 or TRBD2, each matching 6 bases. V gave up 6 bases and J gave up 5 bases, with 17 bases separating them. The CDR3 is made up of 15 amino acids. Looked up from germline, CDR1 is SGHVS and CDR2 is FNYEAQ. CDR3 amino acids: CASRLASGGHNEQFF. The CDR3 DNA reads as TGTGCCAGCAGACTAGCCTCCGGGGGCCACAATGAGCAGTTCTTC.

In its sample, this clonotype was seen many times. CDR3 nucleotide sequence: TGTGCCACCAGTGATGACGATTACAATGAGCAGTTCTTC. As protein: CATSDDDYNEQFF. The chain combines TRBV24-1 with TRBJ2-1; D is undetermined. From germline, CDR1 is KGHDR and CDR2 SFDVKD. This CDR3 has 13 residues. The V end lost 3 bases, the J end lost 4 bases, and 6 bases lay between the germline ends.

This clonotype was found many times. This chain joins TRBV9 and TRBJ1-2; 7 bases are a match to TRBD1. This CDR3 comprises 14 residues. Germline V gives CDR1 SGDLS, CDR2 YYNGEE. Trimming took 0 bases from V and 2 from J; bases not matched to a gene: 1. The CDR3 spells CASSVEQGNYGYTF. In DNA, the CDR3 is TGTGCCAGCAGCGTAGAACAGGGGAACTATGGCTACACCTTC.

The rearrangement uses TRBV12-3 or TRBV12-4 and TRBJ1-5; D is uncertain. V lost 5 bases, J lost 7 bases, and 9 bases lay in between. The CDR3 has 12 residues. CDR3 in amino acids: CASSKGGQPQHF. The CDR3, as DNA: TGTGCCAGCAGTAAGGGCGGGCAGCCCCAGCATTTT.

This clonotype was seen at least ten times. The rearrangement links TRBV12-3 or TRBV12-4 to TRBJ2-2; 14 bases are a match to TRBD2. The CDR3 extends over 16 amino acids. With V trimmed by 5 bases and J by 10 bases, 9 bases remained unmatched. In DNA, the CDR3 is TGTGCCAGCAGTCCGACCGGGACTAGCGGGGGTGAGGAGCTGTTTTTT. This gives the protein CASSPTGTSGGEELFF.

This clonotype came up many times. The V gene is TRBV29-1, the J gene TRBJ2-7; D possibly corresponds to TRBD1 (6 bases). This CDR3 has 13 residues. Germline-derived CDR1 and CDR2 are SQVTM and ANQGSEA. V was shortened by 7 bases and J by 0 bases, with 13 bases between the two germline ends. The CDR3 bases are TGCAGCGCAGGGACAAGTGACTCCTACGAGCAGTACTTC. This encodes CSAGTSDSYEQYF.

A few counts support this clonotype. This chain joins TRBV6-5 and TRBJ2-5; the D gene is possibly TRBD1 (5 bases). The length of the CDR3 is 15 residues. Trimming removed 2 bases at V and 2 bases at J, with 12 bases between. CDR1 is MNHEY, CDR2 SVGAGI, per germline. This CDR3 reads CASSYGQGKQETQYF. The CDR3 region has the DNA TGTGCCAGCAGTTACGGTCAGGGAAAGCAAGAGACCCAGTACTTC.

This clonotype was seen repeatedly, ten times or more. The chain recombines TRBV29-1 with TRBJ2-1, with 9 bases matching TRBD1. V dropped 7 bases and J dropped 2; count of bases not matched to a gene: 21. CDR3 length equals 19 residues. Germline V gene data show CDR1 as SQVTM and CDR2 as ANQGSEA. This CDR3 is CSGFGTPGTGSGAYNEQFF. CDR3 DNA sequence: TGCAGCGGATTCGGAACCCCAGGGACAGGGTCGGGAGCCTACAATGAGCAGTTCTTC.

This clonotype has a count of ten or more. The gene calls are TRBV4-2 and TRBJ2-3, with D uncertain. The germline V gene encodes CDR1 LGHNA and CDR2 YNFKEQ. The CDR3 loop spans 13 amino acids. V was pared by 0 bases and J by 2 bases, with 3 bases between. Here the CDR3 DNA reads TGTGCCAGCAGCCAAGACTACACAGATACGCAGTATTTT. It specifies CASSQDYTDTQYF.

This clonotype was seen ten or more times. The chain recombines TRBV6-1 with TRBJ2-5, with TRBD2 matching over 9 bases. The length of the CDR3 is 13 residues. CDR1 MNHNS and CDR2 SASEGT come from the germline V gene. With 7 bases clipped from V and 3 bases from J, the junction kept 3 bases outside the gene matches. DNA of the CDR3: TGTGCCAGCAACCGACTAGCGGAAGAGACCCAGTACTTC. It yields the protein CASNRLAEETQYF.

In this sample, this clonotype turned up many times. The V gene is TRBV5-1, the J gene TRBJ1-1, with TRBD1 matching over 10 bases. The CDR3 totals 13 residues. Trimming cost V 3 bases and J 10 bases; bases outside gene matches: 6. Germline lookup yields CDR1 SGHRS and CDR2 YFSETQ. CDR3 residues: CASSSPGQGSAFF. DNA of the CDR3: TGCGCCAGCAGCTCACCGGGACAGGGGTCAGCTTTCTTT.

This clonotype was seen a single time. One base away lies a much larger clone, so this may be a sequencing read error. This sequence joins TRBV6-4 and TRBJ2-1, with a weak D call TRBD2 (6 bases). This CDR3 has 15 amino acids. Between the trimmed V and J ends, which lost 0 bases and 8 bases, there was a span of 14 bases. The germline V gene has CDR1 MRHNA and CDR2 SNTAGT. In DNA, the CDR3 is TGTGCCAGCAGTGACTCAGGGGAGGCCGGAGATGAGCAGTTCTTC. This translates into CASSDSGEAGDEQFF.

This clonotype was counted at least ten times. The V gene is TRBV5-1, the J gene TRBJ2-7; D is ambiguous. Germline CDR1 SGHRS, CDR2 YFSETQ. The CDR3 runs to 14 residues. The V end was cut by 4 bases, the J end by 1 base, with 12 bases between. The chain's CDR3 is CASSLWATSYEQYF. The CDR3 coding sequence is TGCGCCAGCAGCCTTTGGGCCACATCCTACGAGCAGTACTTC. Based on the CDR3 plus reference TRBV5-1 and TRBJ2-7, the full variable domain is KAGVTQTPRYLIKTRGQQVTLSCSPISGHRSVSWYQQTPGQGLQFLFEYFSETQRNKGNFPGRFSGRQFSNSRSEMNVSTLELGDSALYLCASSLWATSYEQYFGPGTRLTVT.

This clonotype was counted ten times or more. V and J are TRBV12-3 or TRBV12-4 and TRBJ2-1, with D possibly TRBD2 on 6 matching bases. The CDR3 is 15 residues long. Between the trimmed V and J ends, which lost 6 bases and 0 bases, there was a span of 12 bases. In DNA, the CDR3 is TGTGCCAGCAGCCGGGCGGGGAGCTCCTACAATGAGCAGTTCTTC. Protein sequence: CASSRAGSSYNEQFF.

This clonotype was recorded many times. The V call is TRBV12-3 or TRBV12-4, the J call TRBJ1-1; D unresolved. V shed 3 bases and J shed 5 bases, with 13 bases lying between them. The CDR3 is 14 residues long. CDR3 bases: TGTGCCAGCAGTTTTAGGGTGGGTCGGACTGAAGCTTTCTTT. This sequence encodes CASSFRVGRTEAFF.

This clonotype showed up many times. V gene TRBV15 combines with J gene TRBJ2-1, with a tentative D call TRBD2 (6 bases). V was shortened by 9 bases and J by 5 bases, with 17 bases between the two germline ends. This CDR3 is built from 14 residues. CDR1 is LNHNV, CDR2 YYDKDF, per germline (reference sequence). CDR3 DNA: TGTGCCACTACTAAAATGGGACTTAACAATGAGCAGTTCTTC. This encodes CATTKMGLNNEQFF.